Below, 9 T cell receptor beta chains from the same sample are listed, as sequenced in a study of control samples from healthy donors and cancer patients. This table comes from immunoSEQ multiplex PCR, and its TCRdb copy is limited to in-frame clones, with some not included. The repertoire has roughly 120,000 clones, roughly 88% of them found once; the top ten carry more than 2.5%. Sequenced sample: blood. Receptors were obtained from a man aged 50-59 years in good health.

The CDR3 region is CATSFPGGNTGELFF. The CDR3 DNA is TGTGCCACCAGCTTCCCAGGGGGTAACACCGGGGAGCTGTTTTTT. The gene calls are TRBV15 and TRBJ2-2; 7 nucleotides match TRBD1. With 5 bases clipped from V and 2 bases from J, the junction kept 5 bases outside the gene matches. The germline gives CDR1 LNHNV, CDR2 YYDKDF (reference sequence). The CDR3 is 15 residues long.

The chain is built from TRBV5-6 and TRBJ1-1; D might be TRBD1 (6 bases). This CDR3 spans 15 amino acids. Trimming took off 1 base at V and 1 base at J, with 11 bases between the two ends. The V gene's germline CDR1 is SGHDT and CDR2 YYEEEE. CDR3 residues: CASSLIDRRNTEAFF. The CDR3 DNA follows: TGTGCCAGCAGCTTGATCGACAGGCGGAACACTGAAGCTTTCTTT. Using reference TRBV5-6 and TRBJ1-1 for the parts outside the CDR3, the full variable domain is DAGVTQSPTHLIKTRGQQVTLRCSPKSGHDTVSWYQQALGQGPQFIFQYYEEEERQRGNFPDRFSGHQFPNYSSELNVNALLLGDSALYLCASSLIDRRNTEAFFGQGTRLTVV.

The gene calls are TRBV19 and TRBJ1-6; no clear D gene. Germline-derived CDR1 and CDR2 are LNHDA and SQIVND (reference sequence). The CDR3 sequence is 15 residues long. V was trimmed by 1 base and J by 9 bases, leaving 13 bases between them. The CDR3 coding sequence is TGTGCCAGTAGTATAGTGAGTTTTCGGCCTTCACCCCTCCACTTT. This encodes CASSIVSFRPSPLHF.

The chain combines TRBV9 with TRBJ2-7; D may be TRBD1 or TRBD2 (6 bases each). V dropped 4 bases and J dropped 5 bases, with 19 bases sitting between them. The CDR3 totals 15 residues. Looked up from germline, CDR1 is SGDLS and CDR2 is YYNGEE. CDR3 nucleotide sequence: TGTGCCAGCAGCCCCCAAGGATGGGGGGCAAACGAGCAGTACTTC. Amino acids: CASSPQGWGANEQYF.

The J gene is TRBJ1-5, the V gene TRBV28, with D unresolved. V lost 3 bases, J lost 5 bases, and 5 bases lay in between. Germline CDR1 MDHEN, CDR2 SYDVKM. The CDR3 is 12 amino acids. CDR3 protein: CASSFEYQPQHF. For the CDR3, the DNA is TGTGCCAGCAGTTTTGAGTATCAGCCCCAGCATTTT. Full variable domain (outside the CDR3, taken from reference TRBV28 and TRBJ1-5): DVKVTQSSRYLVKRTGEKVFLECVQDMDHENMFWYRQDPGLGLRLIYFSYDVKMKEKGDIPEGYSVSREKKERFSLILESASTNQTSMYLCASSFEYQPQHFGDGTRLSIL.

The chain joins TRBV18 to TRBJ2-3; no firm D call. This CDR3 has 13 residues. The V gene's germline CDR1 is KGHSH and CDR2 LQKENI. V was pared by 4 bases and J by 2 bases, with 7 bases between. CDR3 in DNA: TGTGCCAGCTCACGTGGGTACACAGATACGCAGTATTTT. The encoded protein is CASSRGYTDTQYF. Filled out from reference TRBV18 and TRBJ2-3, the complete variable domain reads NAGVMQNPRHLVRRRGQEARLRCSPMKGHSHVYWYRQLPEEGLKFMVYLQKENIIDESGMPKERFSAEFPKEGPSILRIQQVVRGDSAAYFCASSRGYTDTQYFGPGTRLTVL.

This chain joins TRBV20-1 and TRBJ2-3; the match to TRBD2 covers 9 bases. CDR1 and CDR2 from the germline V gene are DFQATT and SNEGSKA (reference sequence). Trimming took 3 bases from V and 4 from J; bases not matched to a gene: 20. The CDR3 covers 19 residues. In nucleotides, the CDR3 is TGCAGTGCTAGTCTGGGCGAGGGGTTAGCGGGGGCGGGAGCAGATACGCAGTATTTT. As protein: CSASLGEGLAGAGADTQYF.

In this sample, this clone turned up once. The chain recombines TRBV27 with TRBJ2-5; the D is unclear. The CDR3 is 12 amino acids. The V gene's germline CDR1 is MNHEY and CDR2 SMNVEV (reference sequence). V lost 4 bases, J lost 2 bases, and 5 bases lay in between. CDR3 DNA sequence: TGTGCCAGCAGTTGGGGACAAGAGACCCAGTACTTC. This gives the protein CASSWGQETQYF.

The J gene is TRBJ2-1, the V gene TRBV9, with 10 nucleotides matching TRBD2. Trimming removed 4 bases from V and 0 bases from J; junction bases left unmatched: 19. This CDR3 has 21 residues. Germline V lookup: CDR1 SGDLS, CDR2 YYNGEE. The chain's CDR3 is CASSYQENLAGATSSYNEQFF. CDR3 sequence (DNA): TGTGCCAGCAGCTACCAAGAAAACCTAGCGGGGGCCACCTCCTCCTACAATGAGCAGTTCTTC.